The clone carrying this TCR beta chain showed up many times. This sample was taken from a study of blood T cell repertoires in COVID-19. The repertoire was sequenced with immunoSEQ multiplex PCR; TCRdb's copy has only in-frame clones and lacks some. Of hundreds of thousands of clones in the sample, about nine tenths are singletons; the top ten hold approximately 1.8%. CDR3 length equals 15 residues. Germline CDR1 and CDR2: MNHEY and SVGAGI. Trimming took 2 bases from V and 2 from J, leaving 13 bases between them. This clonotype was sampled from a woman aged 25-40 years with COVID-19, enrolled during active disease. V is TRBV6-5 and J is TRBJ2-7, with D tentatively TRBD1 (5 bases). Sequenced input: peripheral blood. CDR3 coding DNA: TGTGCCAGCAGTTACAGGGGTCCCGAACCCTACGAGCAGTACTTC. Its translation: CASSYRGPEPYEQYF.